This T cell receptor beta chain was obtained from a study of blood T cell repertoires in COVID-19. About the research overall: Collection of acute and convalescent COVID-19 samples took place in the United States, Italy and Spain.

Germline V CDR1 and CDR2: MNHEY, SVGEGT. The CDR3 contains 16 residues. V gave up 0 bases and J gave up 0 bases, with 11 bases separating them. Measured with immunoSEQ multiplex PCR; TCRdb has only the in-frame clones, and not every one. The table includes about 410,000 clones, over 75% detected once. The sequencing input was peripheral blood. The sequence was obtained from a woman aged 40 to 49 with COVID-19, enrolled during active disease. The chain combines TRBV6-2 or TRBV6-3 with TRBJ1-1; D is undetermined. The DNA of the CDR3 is TGTGCCAGCAGTTACTCGTCAGAAGAAATGAACACTGAAGCTTTCTTT. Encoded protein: CASSYSSEEMNTEAFF.